This TCR beta chain comes out of a study of glioma-infiltrating T cells after dendritic cell vaccination. Background on the study: Treatment, given 2003 to 2012, was autologous tumor lysate-pulsed dendritic cell vaccination.

Deletions cut 2 bases from V and 5 bases from J, with 12 bases between. Germline CDR1 is SGHTA and CDR2 is FQGTGA. This CDR3 spans 15 amino acids. TCRB CDR3 was amplified from 2 ug genomic DNA or less. The PCR used 60 V beta and 13 J beta primers. Profiled with immunoSEQ multiplex PCR; TCRdb holds only in-frame clones, not every one. The table shows 35,000 to 40,000 clones, with just under 85% occurring only once. None of the glioblastoma patients had an isocitrate dehydrogenase mutation. This TCR was sampled from a human donor with glioblastoma. The J gene is TRBJ2-2, the V gene TRBV7-3; possible D gene TRBD2, 5 bases. The sample consisted of blood, taken before dendritic cell vaccination. The CDR3 DNA follows: TGTGCCAGCAGCTTATTCGGCGGCGGGACCGGGGAGCTGTTTTTT. Its protein product is CASSLFGGGTGELFF.